This TCR beta chain emerged from a study of blood T cell repertoires in COVID-19. In the study overall: In each case, the material was cDNA or gDNA derived from T cells, B-cell-depleted T cells, or PBMCs.

Per germline, CDR1 SGHRS and CDR2 YFSETQ. J was trimmed by 5 bases and V by 4 bases; bases with no gene match: 8. This CDR3 is built from 14 residues. As handled by the study authors: Using reference gene primer amplification, nucleated cell counts were estimated. Libraries were prepared by immunoSEQ multiplex PCR; TCRdb keeps only in-frame clonotypes and omits some of them. The D gene and trimming were derived from the DNA, and the V and J assignments and clone size from that table. The data contain roughly 33,000 clones, around 84% of them seen just once; the ten biggest clones take up approximately 14%. This clone was counted a single time.

The chain joins TRBV5-1 to TRBJ1-2; TRBD1 matches 7 bases. This clonotype was sampled from a human donor with acute or convalescent COVID-19. The donor label of this sample is uncertain. The sequenced sample was peripheral blood. The CDR3 DNA sequence: TGCGCCAGCAGCACTGGACAGGACTTGTATGGCTACACCTTC. It is translated as CASSTGQDLYGYTF.